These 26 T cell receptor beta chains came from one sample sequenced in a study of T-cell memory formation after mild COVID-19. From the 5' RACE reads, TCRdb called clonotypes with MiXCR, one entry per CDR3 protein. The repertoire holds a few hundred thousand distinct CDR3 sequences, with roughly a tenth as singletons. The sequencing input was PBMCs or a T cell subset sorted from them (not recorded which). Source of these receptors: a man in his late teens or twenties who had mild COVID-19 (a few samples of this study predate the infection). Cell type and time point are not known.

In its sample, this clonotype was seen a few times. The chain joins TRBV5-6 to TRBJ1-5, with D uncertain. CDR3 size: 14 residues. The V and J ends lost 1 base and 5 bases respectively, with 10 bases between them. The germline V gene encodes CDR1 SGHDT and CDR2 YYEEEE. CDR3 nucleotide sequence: TGTGCCAGCAGCTTGCTTTTCGGGGATCAGCCCCAGCATTTT. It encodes CASSLLFGDQPQHF. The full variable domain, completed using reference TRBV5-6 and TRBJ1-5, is DAGVTQSPTHLIKTRGQQVTLRCSPKSGHDTVSWYQQALGQGPQFIFQYYEEEERQRGNFPDRFSGHQFPNYSSELNVNALLLGDSALYLCASSLLFGDQPQHFGDGTRLSIL.

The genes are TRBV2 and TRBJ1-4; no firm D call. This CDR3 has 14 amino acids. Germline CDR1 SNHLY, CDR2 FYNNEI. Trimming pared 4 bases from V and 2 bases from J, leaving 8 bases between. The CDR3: CASSVSRTNEKLFF. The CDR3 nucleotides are TGTGCCAGCAGTGTTTCGAGGACTAATGAAAAACTGTTTTTT.

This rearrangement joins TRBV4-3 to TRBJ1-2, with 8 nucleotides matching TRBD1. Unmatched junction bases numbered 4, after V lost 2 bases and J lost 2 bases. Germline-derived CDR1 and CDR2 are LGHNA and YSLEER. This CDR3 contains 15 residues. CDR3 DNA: TGCGCCAGCAGCCAATGGACAGGGTCCAACTATGGCTACACCTTC. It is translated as CASSQWTGSNYGYTF.

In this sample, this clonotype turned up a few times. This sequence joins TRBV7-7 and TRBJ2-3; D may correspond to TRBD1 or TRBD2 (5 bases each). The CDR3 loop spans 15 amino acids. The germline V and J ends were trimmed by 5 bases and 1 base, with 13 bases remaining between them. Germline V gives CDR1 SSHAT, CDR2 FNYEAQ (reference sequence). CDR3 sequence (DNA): TGTGCCAGCAGCCCCGGGGCGACCCGCACAGATACGCAGTATTTT. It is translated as CASSPGATRTDTQYF.

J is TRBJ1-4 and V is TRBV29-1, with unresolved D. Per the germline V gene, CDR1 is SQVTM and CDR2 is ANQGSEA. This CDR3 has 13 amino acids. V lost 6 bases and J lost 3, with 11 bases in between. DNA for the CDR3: TGCAGCGTGCACGGCGGGTCTAATGAAAAACTGTTTTTT. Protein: CSVHGGSNEKLFF.

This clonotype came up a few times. The CDR3 spells CASSSGQGLAGANVLTF. CDR3 DNA: TGCGCCAGCAGCTCGGGACAGGGACTTGCTGGGGCCAACGTCCTGACTTTC. V and J are TRBV5-1 and TRBJ2-6; 9 bases are a match to TRBD1. Germline V gene sequence: CDR1 SGHRS, CDR2 YFSETQ. The CDR3 is 17 amino acids. Losses at the gene ends were 3 bases for V and 2 bases for J; bases not matched to a gene: 6. The full variable domain, in which reference TRBV5-1 and TRBJ2-6 provide the parts outside the CDR3, is KAGVTQTPRYLIKTRGQQVTLSCSPISGHRSVSWYQQTPGQGLQFLFEYFSETQRNKGNFPGRFSGRQFSNSRSEMNVSTLELGDSALYLCASSSGQGLAGANVLTFGAGSRLTVL.

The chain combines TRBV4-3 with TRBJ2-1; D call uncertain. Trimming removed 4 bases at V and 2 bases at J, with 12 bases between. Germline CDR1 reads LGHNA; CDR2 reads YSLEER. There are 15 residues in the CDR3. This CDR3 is CASSRLADPYNEQFF. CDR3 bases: TGCGCCAGCAGCCGCCTCGCGGACCCCTACAATGAGCAGTTCTTC.

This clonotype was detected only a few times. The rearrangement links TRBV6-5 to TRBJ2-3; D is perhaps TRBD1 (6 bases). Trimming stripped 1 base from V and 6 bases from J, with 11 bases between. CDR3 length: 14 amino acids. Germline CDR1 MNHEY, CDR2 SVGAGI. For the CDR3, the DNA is TGTGCCAGCAGTTACTGGGGCAGGGGTGATACGCAGTATTTT. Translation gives CASSYWGRGDTQYF.

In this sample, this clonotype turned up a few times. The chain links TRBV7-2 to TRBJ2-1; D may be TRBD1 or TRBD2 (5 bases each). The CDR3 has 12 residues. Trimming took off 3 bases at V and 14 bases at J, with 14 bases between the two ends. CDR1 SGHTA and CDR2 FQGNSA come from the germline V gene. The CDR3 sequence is CASSFYGDGEFF. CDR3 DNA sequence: TGTGCCAGCAGCTTTTATGGGGACGGGGAGTTCTTC.

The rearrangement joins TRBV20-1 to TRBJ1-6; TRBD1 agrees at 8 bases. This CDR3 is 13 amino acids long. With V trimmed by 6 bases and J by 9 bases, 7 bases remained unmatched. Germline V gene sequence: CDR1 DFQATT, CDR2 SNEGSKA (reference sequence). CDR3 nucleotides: TGCAGTGCCACTGGACAGGGAGGTTCACCCCTCCACTTT. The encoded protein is CSATGQGGSPLHF.

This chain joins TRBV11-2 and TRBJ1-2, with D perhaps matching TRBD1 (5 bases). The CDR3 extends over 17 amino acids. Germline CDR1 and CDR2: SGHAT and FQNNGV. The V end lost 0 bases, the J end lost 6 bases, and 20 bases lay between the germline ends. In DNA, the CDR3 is TGTGCCAGCAGCTTAGATAGGGTCGTGACAGAGCCTAATGGCTACACCTTC. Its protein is CASSLDRVVTEPNGYTF.

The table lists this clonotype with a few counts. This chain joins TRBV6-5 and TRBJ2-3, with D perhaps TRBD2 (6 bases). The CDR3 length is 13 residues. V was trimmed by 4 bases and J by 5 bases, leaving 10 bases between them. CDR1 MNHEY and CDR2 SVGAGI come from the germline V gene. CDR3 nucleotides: TGTGCCAGCAGTTCCCTCGGGGGAGATACGCAGTATTTT. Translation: CASSSLGGDTQYF.

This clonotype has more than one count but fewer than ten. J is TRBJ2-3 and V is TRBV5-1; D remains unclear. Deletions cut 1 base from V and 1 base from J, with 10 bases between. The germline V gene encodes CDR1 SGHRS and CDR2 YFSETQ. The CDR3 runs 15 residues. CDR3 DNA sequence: TGCGCCAGCAGCTTGTGGGTTCAGGGCACAGATACGCAGTATTTT. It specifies CASSLWVQGTDTQYF.

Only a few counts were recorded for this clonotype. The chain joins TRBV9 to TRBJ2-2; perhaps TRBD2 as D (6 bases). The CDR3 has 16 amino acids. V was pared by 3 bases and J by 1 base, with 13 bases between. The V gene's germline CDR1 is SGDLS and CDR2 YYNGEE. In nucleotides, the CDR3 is TGTGCCAGCAGCGCTTGGGGGGTACTGAACACCGGGGAGCTGTTTTTT. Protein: CASSAWGVLNTGELFF.

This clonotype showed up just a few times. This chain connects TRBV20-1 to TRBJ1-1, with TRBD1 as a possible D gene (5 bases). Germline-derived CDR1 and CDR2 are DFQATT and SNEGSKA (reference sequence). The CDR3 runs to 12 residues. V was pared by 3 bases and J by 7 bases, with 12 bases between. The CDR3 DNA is TGCAGTGCTAGTCGCCAGGGAGTTGAAGCTTTCTTT. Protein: CSASRQGVEAFF.

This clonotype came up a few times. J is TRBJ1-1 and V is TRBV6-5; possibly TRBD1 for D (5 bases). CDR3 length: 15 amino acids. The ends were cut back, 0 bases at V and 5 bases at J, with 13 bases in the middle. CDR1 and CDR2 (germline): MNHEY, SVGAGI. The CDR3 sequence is CASSYSMQGGTEAFF. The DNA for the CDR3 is TGTGCCAGCAGTTACTCGATGCAGGGAGGTACTGAAGCTTTCTTT.

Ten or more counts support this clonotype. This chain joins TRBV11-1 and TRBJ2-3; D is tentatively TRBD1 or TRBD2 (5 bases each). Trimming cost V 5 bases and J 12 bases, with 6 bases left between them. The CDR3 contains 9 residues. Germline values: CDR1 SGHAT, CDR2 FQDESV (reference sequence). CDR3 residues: CASSGGQYF. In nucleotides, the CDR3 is TGTGCCAGCAGCGGGGGACAGTATTTT.

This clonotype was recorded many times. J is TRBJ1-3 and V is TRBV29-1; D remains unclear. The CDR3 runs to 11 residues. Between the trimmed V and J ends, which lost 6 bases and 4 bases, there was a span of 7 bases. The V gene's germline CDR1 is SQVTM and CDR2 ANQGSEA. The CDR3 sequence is CSVNQGNTIYF. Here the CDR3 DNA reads TGCAGCGTAAACCAGGGAAACACCATATATTTT.

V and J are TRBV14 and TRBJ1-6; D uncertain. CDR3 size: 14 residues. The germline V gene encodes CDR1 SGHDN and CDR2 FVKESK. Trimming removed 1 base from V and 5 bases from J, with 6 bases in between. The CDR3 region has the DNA TGTGCCAGCAGCCAAGGCAGAGATAATTCACCCCTCCACTTT. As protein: CASSQGRDNSPLHF.

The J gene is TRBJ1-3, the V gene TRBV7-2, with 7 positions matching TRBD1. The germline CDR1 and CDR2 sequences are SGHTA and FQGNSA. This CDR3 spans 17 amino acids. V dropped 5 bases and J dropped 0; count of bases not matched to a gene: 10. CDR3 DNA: TGTGCCAGCAGCCGGCGCGGACAGGCATTCTCTGGAAACACCATATATTTT. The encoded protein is CASSRRGQAFSGNTIYF.

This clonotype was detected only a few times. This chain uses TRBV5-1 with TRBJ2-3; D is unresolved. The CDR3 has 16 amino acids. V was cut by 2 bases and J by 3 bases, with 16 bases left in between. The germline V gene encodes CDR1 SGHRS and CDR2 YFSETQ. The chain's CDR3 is CASSLFQVGQTDTQYF. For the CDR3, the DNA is TGCGCCAGCAGCTTATTCCAGGTGGGCCAAACAGATACGCAGTATTTT.

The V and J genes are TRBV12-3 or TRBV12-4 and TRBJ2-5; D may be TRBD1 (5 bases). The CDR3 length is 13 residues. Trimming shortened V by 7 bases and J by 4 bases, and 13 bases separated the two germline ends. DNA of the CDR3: TGTGCCAGCACCCCAGGGTGGGGAGAGACCCAGTACTTC. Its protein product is CASTPGWGETQYF.

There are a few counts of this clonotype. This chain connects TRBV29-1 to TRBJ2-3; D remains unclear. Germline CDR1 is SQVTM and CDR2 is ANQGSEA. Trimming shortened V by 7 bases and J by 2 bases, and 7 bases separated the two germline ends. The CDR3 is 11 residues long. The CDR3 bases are TGCAGCGCGGAATTCACAGATACGCAGTATTTT. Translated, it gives CSAEFTDTQYF.

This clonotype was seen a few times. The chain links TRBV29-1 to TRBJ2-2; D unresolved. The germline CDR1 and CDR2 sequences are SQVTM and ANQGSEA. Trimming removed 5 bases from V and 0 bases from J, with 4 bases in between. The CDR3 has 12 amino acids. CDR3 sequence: CSVSPNTGELFF. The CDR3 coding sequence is TGCAGCGTTTCCCCGAACACCGGGGAGCTGTTTTTT.

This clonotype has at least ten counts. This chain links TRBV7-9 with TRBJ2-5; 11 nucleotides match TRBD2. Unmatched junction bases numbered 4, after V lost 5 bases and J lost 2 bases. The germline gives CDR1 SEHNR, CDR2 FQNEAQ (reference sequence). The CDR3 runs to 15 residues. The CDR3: CASSPGTSGQETQYF. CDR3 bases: TGTGCCAGCAGCCCCGGGACTAGCGGACAAGAGACCCAGTACTTC.

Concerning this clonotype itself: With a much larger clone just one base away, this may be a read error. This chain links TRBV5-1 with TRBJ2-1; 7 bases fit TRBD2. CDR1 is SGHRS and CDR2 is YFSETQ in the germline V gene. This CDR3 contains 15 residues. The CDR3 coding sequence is TGCGCCAGAAGCTTGGAGAGCGGGGACTACAATGAGCAGTTCTTC. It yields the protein CARSLESGDYNEQFF. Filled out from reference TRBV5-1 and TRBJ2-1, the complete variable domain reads KAGVTQTPRYLIKTRGQQVTLSCSPISGHRSVSWYQQTPGQGLQFLFEYFSETQRNKGNFPGRFSGRQFSNSRSEMNVSTLELGDSALYLCARSLESGDYNEQFFGPGTRLTVL.